This TCR beta chain was observed in a study of T cells after yellow fever vaccination. In TCRdb, the 5' RACE reads were re-called with MiXCR into one record per CDR3 protein. Among 450,000 to 550,000 distinct CDR3 sequences listed, 20% to 25% were seen once. The specimen was PBMCs, collected roughly 20 days after the first yellow fever vaccination. This TCR derives from a man aged 18 to 30 who received the YFV17D yellow fever vaccine.

In DNA, the CDR3 is TGCGCCAGCAGCCAAATGGGGACAGGCATTGAAAAACTGTTTTTT. It specifies CASSQMGTGIEKLFF. This chain links TRBV4-1 with TRBJ1-4; 8 nucleotides match TRBD1. J gave up 7 bases and V 2 bases, and 6 bases lay outside the gene matches. Looked up from germline, CDR1 is MGHRA and CDR2 is YSYEKL. This CDR3 contains 15 residues.